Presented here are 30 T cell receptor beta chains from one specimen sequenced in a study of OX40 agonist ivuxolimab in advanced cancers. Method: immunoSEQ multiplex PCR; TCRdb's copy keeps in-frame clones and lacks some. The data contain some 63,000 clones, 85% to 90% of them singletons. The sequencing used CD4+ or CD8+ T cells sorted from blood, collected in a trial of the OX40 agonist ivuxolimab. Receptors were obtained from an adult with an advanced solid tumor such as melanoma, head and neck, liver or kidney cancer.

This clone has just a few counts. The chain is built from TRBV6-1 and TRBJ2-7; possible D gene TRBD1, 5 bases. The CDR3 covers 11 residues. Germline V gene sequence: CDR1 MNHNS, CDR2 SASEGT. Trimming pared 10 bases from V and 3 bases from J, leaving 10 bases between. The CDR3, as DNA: TGTGCCACCAGGGTGGGCTACGAGCAGTACTTC. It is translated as CATRVGYEQYF.

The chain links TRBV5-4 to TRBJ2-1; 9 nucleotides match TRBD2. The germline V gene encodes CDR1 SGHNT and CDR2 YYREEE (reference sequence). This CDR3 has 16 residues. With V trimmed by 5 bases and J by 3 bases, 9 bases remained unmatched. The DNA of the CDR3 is TGTGCCAGCAGTTTCCCAGCGGGAGGTTACTACAATGAGCAGTTCTTC. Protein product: CASSFPAGGYYNEQFF.

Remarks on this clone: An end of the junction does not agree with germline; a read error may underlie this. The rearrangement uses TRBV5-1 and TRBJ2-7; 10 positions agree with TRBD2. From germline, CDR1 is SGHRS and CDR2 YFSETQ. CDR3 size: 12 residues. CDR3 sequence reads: CASSLGRGLANF. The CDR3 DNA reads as TGCGCCAGCAGCTTGGGGCGGGGACTAGCGAACTTC.

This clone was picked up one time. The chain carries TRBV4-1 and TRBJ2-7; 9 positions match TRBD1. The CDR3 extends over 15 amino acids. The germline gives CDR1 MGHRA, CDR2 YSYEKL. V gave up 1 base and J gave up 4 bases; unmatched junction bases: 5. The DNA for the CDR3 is TGCGCCAGCAGCCAAGGTTTACAGGGGGCGTACGAGCAGTACTTC. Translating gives CASSQGLQGAYEQYF.

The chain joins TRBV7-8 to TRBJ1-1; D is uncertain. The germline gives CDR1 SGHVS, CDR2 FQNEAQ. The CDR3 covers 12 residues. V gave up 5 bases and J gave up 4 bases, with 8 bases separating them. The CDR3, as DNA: TGTGCCAGCAGCCTCTTGGGCACTGAAGCTTTCTTT. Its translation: CASSLLGTEAFF.

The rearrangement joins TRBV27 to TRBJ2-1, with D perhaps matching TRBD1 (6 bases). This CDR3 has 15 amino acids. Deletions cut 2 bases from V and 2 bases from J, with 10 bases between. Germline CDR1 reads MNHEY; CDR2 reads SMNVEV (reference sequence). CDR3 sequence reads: CASSLRTAAYNEQFF. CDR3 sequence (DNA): TGTGCCAGCAGTTTAAGGACAGCCGCCTACAATGAGCAGTTCTTC.

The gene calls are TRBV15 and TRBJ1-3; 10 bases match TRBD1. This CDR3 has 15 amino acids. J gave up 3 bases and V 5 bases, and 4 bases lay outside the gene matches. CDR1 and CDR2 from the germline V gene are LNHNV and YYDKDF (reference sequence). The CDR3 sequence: CATSADRGLGNTIYF. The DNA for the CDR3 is TGTGCCACCAGCGCCGACAGGGGGCTTGGAAACACCATATATTTT.

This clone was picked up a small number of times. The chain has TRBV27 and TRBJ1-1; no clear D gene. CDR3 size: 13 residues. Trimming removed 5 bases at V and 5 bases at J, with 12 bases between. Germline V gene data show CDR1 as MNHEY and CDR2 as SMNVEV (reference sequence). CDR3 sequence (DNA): TGTGCCAGCAGTACCCAGAAAGGGACTGAAGCTTTCTTT. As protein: CASSTQKGTEAFF.

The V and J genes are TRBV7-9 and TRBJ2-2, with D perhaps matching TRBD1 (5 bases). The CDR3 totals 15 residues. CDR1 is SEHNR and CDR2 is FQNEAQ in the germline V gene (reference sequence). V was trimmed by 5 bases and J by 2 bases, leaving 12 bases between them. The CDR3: CASSQDNRNTGELFF. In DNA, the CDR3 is TGTGCCAGCAGCCAGGACAACCGAAACACCGGGGAGCTGTTTTTT. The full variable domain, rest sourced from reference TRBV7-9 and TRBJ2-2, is DTGVSQNPRHKITKRGQNVTFRCDPISEHNRLYWYRQTLGQGPEFLTYFQNEAQLEKSRLLSDRFSAERPKGSFSTLEIQRTEQGDSAMYLCASSQDNRNTGELFFGEGSRLTVL.

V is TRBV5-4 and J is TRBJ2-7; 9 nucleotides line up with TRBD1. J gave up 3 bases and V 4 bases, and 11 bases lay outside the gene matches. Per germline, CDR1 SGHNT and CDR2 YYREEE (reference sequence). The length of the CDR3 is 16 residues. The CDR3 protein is CASSNPTGTGHYEQYF. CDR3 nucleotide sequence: TGTGCCAGCAGCAATCCGACCGGGACAGGGCACTACGAGCAGTACTTC.

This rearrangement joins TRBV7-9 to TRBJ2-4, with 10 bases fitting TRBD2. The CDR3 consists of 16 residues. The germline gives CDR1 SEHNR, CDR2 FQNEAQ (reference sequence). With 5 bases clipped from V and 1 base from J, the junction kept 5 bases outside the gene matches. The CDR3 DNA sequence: TGTGCCAGCAGCCCCGGGACTAGCGCCGCCAAAAACATTCAGTACTTC. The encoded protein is CASSPGTSAAKNIQYF.

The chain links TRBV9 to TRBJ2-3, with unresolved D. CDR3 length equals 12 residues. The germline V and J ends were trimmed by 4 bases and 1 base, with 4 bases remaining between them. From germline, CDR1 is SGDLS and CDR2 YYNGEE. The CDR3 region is CASSPRTDTQYF. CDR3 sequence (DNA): TGTGCCAGCAGCCCCCGCACAGATACGCAGTATTTT.

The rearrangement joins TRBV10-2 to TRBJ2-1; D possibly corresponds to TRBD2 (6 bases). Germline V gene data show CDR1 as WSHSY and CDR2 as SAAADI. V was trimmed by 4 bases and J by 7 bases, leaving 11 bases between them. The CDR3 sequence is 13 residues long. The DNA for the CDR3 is TGCGCCAGCAGTGGGCTAGCGAGAAATGAGCAGTTCTTC. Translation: CASSGLARNEQFF.

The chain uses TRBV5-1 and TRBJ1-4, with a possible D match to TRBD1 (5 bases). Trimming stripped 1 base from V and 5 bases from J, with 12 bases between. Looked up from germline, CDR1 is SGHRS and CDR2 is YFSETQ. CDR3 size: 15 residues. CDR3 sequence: CASSLFRGLNEKLFF. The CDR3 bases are TGCGCCAGCAGCTTGTTTAGGGGCTTGAATGAAAAACTGTTTTTT.

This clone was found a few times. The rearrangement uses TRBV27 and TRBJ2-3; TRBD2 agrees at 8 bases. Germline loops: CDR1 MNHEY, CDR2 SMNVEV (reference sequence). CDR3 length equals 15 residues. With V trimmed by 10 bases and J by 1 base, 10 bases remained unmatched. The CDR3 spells CATRGTGGGTDTQYF. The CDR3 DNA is TGTGCCACCAGAGGGACGGGAGGGGGCACAGATACGCAGTATTTT.

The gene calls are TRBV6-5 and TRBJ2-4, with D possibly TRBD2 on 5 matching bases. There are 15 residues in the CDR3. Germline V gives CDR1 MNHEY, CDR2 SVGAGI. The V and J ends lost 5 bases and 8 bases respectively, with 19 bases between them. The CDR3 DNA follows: TGTGCCAGCAGTACCGCGGAGGACCGATGGTACATTCAGTACTTC. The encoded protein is CASSTAEDRWYIQYF.

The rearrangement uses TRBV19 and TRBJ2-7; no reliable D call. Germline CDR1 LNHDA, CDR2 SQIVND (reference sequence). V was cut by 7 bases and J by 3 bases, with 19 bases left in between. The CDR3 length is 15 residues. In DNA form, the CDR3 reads TGTGCCAGTAAACCCTCGGGCGCCCCGGACTACGAGCAGTACTTC. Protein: CASKPSGAPDYEQYF. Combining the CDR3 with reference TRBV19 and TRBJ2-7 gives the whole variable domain DGGITQSPKYLFRKEGQNVTLSCEQNLNHDAMYWYRQDPGQGLRLIYYSQIVNDFQKGDIAEGYSVSREKKESFPLTVTSAQKNPTAFYLCASKPSGAPDYEQYFGPGTRLTVT.

CDR3 in DNA: TGTGCCAGCAGTACCCCAAGGTTGAATTGGTACGAGCAGTACTTC. Translated: CASSTPRLNWYEQYF. This chain joins TRBV28 and TRBJ2-7; no reliable D call. The CDR3 covers 15 residues. Trimming shortened V by 5 bases and J by 4 bases, and 18 bases separated the two germline ends. Germline-derived CDR1 and CDR2 are MDHEN and SYDVKM.

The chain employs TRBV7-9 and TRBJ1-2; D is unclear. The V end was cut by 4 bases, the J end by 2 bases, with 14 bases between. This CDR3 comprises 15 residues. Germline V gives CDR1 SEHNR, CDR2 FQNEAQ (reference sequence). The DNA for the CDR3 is TGTGCCAGCAGCTCTAATTTAGCGAAGAACTATGGCTACACCTTC. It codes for CASSSNLAKNYGYTF.

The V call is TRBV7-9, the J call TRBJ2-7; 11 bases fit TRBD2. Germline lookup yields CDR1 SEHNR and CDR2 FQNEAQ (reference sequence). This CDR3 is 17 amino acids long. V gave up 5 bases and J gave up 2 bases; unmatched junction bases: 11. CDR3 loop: CASSPGQGTSGTYEQYF. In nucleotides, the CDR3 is TGTGCCAGCAGCCCTGGACAGGGGACTAGCGGAACCTACGAGCAGTACTTC. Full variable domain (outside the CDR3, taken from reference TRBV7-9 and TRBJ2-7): DTGVSQNPRHKITKRGQNVTFRCDPISEHNRLYWYRQTLGQGPEFLTYFQNEAQLEKSRLLSDRFSAERPKGSFSTLEIQRTEQGDSAMYLCASSPGQGTSGTYEQYFGPGTRLTVT.

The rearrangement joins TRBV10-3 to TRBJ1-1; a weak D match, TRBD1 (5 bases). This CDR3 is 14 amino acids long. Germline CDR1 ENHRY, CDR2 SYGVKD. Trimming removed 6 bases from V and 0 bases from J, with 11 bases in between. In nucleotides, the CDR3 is TGTGCCATCAGCCTTGGAGGGGTGAACACTGAAGCTTTCTTT. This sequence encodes CAISLGGVNTEAFF.

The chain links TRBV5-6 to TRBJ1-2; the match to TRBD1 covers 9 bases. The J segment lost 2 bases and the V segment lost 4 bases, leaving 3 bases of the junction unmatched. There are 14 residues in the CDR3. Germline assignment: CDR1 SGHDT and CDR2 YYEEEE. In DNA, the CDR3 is TGTGCCAGCAGCCCGGGGACAGGGAACTATGGCTACACCTTC. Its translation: CASSPGTGNYGYTF.

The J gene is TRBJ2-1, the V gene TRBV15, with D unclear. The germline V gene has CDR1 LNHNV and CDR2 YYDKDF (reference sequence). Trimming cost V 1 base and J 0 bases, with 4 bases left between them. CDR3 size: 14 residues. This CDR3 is CATSRAFSYNEQFF. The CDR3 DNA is TGTGCCACCAGCAGAGCCTTCTCCTACAATGAGCAGTTCTTC.

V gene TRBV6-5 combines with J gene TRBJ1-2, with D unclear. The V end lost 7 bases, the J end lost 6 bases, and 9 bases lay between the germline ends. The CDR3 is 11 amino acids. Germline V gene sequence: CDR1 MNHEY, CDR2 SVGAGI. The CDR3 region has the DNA TGTGCCAGCATGGCTACTAATGGCTACACCTTC. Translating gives CASMATNGYTF.

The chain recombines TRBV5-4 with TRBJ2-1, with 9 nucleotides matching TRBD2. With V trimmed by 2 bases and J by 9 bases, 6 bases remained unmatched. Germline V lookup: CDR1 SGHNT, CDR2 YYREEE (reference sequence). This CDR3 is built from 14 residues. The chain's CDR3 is CASSFAGGLSEQFF. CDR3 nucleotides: TGTGCCAGCAGCTTTGCGGGGGGGCTAAGTGAGCAGTTCTTC.

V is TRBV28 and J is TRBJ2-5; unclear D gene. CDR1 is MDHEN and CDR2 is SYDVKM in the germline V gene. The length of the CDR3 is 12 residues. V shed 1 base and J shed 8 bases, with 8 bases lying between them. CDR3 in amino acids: CASSLSLITQYF. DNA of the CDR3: TGTGCCAGCAGTTTATCCTTGATAACCCAGTACTTC.

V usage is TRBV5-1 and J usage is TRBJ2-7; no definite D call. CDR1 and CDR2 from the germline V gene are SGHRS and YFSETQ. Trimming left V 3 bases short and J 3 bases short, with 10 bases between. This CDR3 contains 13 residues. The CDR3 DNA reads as TGCGCCAGCAGCTACGGCAGAAGCTACGAGCAGTACTTC. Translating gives CASSYGRSYEQYF.

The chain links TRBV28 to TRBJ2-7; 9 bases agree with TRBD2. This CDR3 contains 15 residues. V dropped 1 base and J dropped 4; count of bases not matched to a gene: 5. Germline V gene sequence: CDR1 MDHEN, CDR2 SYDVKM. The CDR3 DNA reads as TGTGCCAGCAGTTTATTATCTAGCGGGATGTACGAGCAGTACTTC. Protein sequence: CASSLLSSGMYEQYF.

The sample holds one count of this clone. This CDR3 reads CAWSARNTGELFF. In DNA form, the CDR3 reads TGTGCCTGGAGTGCCAGAAACACCGGGGAGCTGTTTTTT. The V call is TRBV30, the J call TRBJ2-2; D remains ambiguous. This CDR3 has 13 residues. The germline V and J ends were trimmed by 1 base and 2 bases, with 5 bases remaining between them. Germline lookup yields CDR1 GTSNPN and CDR2 SVGIG (reference sequence).

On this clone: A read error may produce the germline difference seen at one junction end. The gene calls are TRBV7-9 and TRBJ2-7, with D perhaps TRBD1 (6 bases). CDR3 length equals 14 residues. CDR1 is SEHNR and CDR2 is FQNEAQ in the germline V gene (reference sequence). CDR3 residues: CASSVAPPGDEQYF. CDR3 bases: TGTGCCAGCAGCGTAGCTCCCCCAGGGGACGAGCAGTACTTC.